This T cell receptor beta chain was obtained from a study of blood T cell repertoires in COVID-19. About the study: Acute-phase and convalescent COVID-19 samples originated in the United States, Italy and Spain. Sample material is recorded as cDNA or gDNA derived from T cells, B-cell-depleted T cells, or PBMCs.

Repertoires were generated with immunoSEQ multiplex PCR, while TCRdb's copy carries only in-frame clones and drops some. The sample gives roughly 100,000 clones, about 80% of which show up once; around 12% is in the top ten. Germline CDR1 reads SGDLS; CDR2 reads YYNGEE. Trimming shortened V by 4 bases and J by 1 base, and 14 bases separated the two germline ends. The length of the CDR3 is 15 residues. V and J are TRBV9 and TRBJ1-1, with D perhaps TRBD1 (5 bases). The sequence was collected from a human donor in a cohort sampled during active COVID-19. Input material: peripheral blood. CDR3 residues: CASSPSRGWNTEAFF. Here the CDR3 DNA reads TGTGCCAGCAGCCCCAGCCGGGGGTGGAACACTGAAGCTTTCTTT.